The sequence of this T cell receptor (beta chain) was determined in a study of spatial heterogeneity in lung cancer. Study background: Each time, sequencing found more beta-chain sequences than alpha-chain sequences.

The time point was: sample taken at primary tumor resection. Unsorted whole RNA samples from tumor, nontumor lung or frozen PBMC were sequenced. The CDR3 has 15 residues. Germline V lookup: CDR1 SGHVS, CDR2 FNYEAQ. Trimming took 5 bases from V and 5 from J, leaving 18 bases between them. TCRdb fed the 5' RACE reads into MiXCR, producing one record per CDR3 protein. There are over 90,000 distinct CDR3 sequences in the sample; roughly 9.5% occur only once, and 6.9% lies in the top ten. Sequencing used PBMCs, obtained at surgery. This receptor was taken from a male donor with early-stage non-small cell lung cancer. This chain uses TRBV7-6 with TRBJ2-5; either TRBD1 or TRBD2 may supply D (6 bases each). This CDR3 reads CASSPLPGAGETQYF. CDR3 sequence (DNA): TGTGCCAGCAGCCCCCTGCCGGGGGCGGGGGAGACCCAGTACTTC. Looking up the rest from reference TRBV7-6 and TRBJ2-5 gives the full variable domain: GAGVSQSPRYKVTKRGQDVALRCDPISGHVSLYWYRQALGQGPEFLTYFNYEAQQDKSGLPNDRFSAERPEGSISTLTIQRTEQRDSAMYRCASSPLPGAGETQYFGPGTRLLVL.